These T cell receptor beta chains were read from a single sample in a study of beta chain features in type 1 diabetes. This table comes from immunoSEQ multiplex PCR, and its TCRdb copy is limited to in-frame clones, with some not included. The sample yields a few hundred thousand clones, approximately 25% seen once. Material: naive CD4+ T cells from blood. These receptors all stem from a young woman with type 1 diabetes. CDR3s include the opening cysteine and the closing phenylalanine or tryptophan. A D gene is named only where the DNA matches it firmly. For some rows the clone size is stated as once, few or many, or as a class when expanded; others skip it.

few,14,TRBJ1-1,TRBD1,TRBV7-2,TGTGCCAGCACCCCGGACAGGGAGAACACTGAAGCTTTCTTT,CASTPDRENTEAFF
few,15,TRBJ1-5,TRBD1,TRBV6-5,TGTGCCAGCAGCCTCGGACAGGGCATCAATCAGCCCCAGCATTTT,CASSLGQGINQPQHF
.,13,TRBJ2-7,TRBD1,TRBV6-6,TGTGCCAGCAGTTGGCAGGGGGCCTACGAGCAGTACTTC,CASSWQGAYEQYF
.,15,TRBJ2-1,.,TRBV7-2,TGTGCCAGCAGGCGAGGGTTTTGGGGGGTCAATGAGCAGTTCTTC,CASRRGFWGVNEQFF
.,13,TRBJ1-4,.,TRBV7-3,TGTGCCAGCGGGGGAGGGACACTCGAAAAACTGTTTTTT,CASGGGTLEKLFF
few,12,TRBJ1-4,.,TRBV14,TGTGCCAGCAGCCTTCGAGATGAAAAACTGTTTTTT,CASSLRDEKLFF
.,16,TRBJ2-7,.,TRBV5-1,TGCGCCAGCAGCTTGGCCGGGGGTGGCACACGGACCGAGCAGTACTTC,CASSLAGGGTRTEQYF
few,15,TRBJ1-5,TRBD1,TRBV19,TGTGCCAGTAGTCCCCTGGACAGGGGCAATCAGCCCCAGCATTTT,CASSPLDRGNQPQHF
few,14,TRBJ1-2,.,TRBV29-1,TGCAGCGTTGAAGAGTTGGCGGCCTTTGTGGGCTACACCTTC,CSVEELAAFVGYTF
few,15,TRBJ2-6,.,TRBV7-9,TGTGCCAGCAGCTTTTCGGGATCTGGGGCCAACGTCCTGACTTTC,CASSFSGSGANVLTF
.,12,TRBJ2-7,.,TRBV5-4,TGTGCCAGCAGCTTGACTAGTGGCGAGCAGTACTTC,CASSLTSGEQYF
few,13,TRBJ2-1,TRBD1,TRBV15,TGTGCCACCAGCGGACAGGGGATCAATGAGCAGTTCTTC,CATSGQGINEQFF
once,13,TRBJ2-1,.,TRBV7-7,TGTGCTAGCAGCTTAGGAGGCGGGGATGAGCAGTTCTTC,CASSLGGGDEQFF
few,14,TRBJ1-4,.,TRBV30,TGTGCCTGGACCGATCGGGGGTCAAATGAAAAACTGTTTTTT,CAWTDRGSNEKLFF
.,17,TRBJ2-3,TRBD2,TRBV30,TGTGCCTGGAGTGTACGGCGGACTAGCGGCACCACAGATACGCAGTATTTT,CAWSVRRTSGTTDTQYF
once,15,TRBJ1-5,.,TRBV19,TGTGCCAGTAGTACCAGTATTAATAGCAATCAGCCCCAGCATTTT,CASSTSINSNQPQHF
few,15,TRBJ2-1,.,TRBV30,TGTGCCTGGAGTGTAACCGGCGGGGTCTACAATGAGCAGTTCTTC,CAWSVTGGVYNEQFF
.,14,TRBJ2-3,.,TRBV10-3,TGTGCCATCGGGGGGGGCGGCTTGACAGATACGCAGTATTTT,CAIGGGGLTDTQYF
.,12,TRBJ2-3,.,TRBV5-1,TGCGCCAGCAGCCTTAGCACAGATACGCAGTATTTT,CASSLSTDTQYF
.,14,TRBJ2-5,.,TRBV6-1,TGTGCCAGCGACGGACAGTCCCTCGGGGAGACCCAGTACTTC,CASDGQSLGETQYF
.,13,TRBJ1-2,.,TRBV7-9,TGTGCCAGCAGCTTAGCGCAAGCGTATGGCTACACCTTC,CASSLAQAYGYTF
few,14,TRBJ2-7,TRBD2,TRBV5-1,TGCGCCAGCAGCGGAGGACTAGGACCCTACGAGCAGTACTTC,CASSGGLGPYEQYF
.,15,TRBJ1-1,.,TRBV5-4,TGTGCCAGCAGCCCGTACAGGGCAGGGCCCACTGAAGCTTTCTTT,CASSPYRAGPTEAFF
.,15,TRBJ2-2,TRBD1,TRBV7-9,TGTGCCAGCAGCCCACTCAGGGGGCTTGCCGGGGAGCTGTTTTTT,CASSPLRGLAGELFF
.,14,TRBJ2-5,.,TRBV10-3,TGTGCCATCAGTGAAAGGGGTGGTCAAGAGACCCAGTACTTC,CAISERGGQETQYF
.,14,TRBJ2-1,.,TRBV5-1,TGCGCCAGCAGCTGGTCGGGGAACTACAATGAGCAGTTCTTC,CASSWSGNYNEQFF
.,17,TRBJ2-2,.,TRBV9,TGTGCCAGCAGCGTAGGTCTGGGGCTGTCGTACACCGGGGAGCTGTTTTTT,CASSVGLGLSYTGELFF
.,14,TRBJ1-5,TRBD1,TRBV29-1,TGCAGCGTTGTCCCAGGGGGCATGGATCAGCCCCAGCATTTT,CSVVPGGMDQPQHF
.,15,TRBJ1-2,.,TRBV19,TGTGCCAGTAGTCAGCAGGGACAAGCTAACTATGGCTACACCTTC,CASSQQGQANYGYTF
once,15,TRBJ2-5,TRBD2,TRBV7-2,TGTGCCAGCAGCCCTCGGACTAGCGGGATGGAGACCCAGTACTTC,CASSPRTSGMETQYF
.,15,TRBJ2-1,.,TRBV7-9,TGTGCCAGCAGCATCAGCGGAAGCTCCTACAATGAGCAGTTCTTC,CASSISGSSYNEQFF
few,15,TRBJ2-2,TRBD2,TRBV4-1,TGCGCCAGCAGCCAAGAGGCTAGCGGTACCGGGGAGCTGTTTTTT,CASSQEASGTGELFF
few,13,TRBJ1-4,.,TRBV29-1,TGCAGCGCTACGACGTCGGCGGGTGAAAAACTGTTTTTT,CSATTSAGEKLFF
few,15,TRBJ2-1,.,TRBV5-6,TGTGCCAGCAGCTTGGAGCGCGGCAGGGGCAATGAGCAGTTCTTC,CASSLERGRGNEQFF
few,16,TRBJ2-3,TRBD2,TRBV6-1,TGTGCCAGCAGTGATCGGCCTAGCGGGAGCACAGATACGCAGTATTTT,CASSDRPSGSTDTQYF
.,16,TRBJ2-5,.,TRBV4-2,TGTGCCAGCAGCCAAGAACTCGCTCGGGTTTGGGAGACCCAGTACTTC,CASSQELARVWETQYF
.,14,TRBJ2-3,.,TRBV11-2,TGTGCCAGCAGCTGGCGGAGGGCCACAGATACGCAGTATTTT,CASSWRRATDTQYF
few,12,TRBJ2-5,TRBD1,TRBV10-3,TGTGCCATCAGGGGACAGGGCGAGACCCAGTACTTC,CAIRGQGETQYF
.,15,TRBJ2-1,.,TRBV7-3,TGTGCCAGCAGCCTTGGGGCAGGGCGTTACAATGAGCAGTTCTTC,CASSLGAGRYNEQFF
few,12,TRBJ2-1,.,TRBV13,TGTGCCAGCAGCTTATTGACAGATGAGCAGTTCTTC,CASSLLTDEQFF
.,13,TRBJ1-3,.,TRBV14,TGTGCCAGCAGCCAATTCCAGGGAAACACCATATATTTT,CASSQFQGNTIYF
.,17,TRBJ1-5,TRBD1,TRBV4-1,TGCGCCAGCAGCCAACTACTGGACAGGGGTGGCAATCAGCCCCAGCATTTT,CASSQLLDRGGNQPQHF
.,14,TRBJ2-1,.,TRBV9,TGTGCCAGCAGCGTAGTGGGCGCCTACAATGAGCAGTTCTTC,CASSVVGAYNEQFF
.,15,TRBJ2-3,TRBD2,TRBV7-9,TGTGCCAGCAGGCGAAGTGGAGCGGGAGGAGATACGCAGTATTTT,CASRRSGAGGDTQYF
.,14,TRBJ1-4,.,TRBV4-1,TGCGCCAGCAGCCAGTTAATGACTAATGAAAAACTGTTTTTT,CASSQLMTNEKLFF